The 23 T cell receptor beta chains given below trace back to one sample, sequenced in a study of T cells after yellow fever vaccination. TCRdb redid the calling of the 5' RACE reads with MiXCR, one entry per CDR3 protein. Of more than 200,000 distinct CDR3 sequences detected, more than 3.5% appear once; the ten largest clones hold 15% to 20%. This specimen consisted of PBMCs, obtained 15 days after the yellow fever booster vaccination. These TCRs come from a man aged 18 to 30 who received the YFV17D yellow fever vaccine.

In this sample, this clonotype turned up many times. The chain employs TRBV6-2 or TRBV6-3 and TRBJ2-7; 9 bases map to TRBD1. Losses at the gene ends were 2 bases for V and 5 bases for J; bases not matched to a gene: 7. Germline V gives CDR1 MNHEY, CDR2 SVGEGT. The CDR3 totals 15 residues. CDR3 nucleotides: TGTGCCAGCAGTTACGGCAGGACAGGGGACCACGAGCAGTACGTC. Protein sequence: CASSYGRTGDHEQYV.

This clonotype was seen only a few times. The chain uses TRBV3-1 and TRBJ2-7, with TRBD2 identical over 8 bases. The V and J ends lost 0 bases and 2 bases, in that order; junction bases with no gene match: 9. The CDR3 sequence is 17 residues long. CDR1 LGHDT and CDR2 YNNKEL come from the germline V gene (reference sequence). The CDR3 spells CASSQDGGGLRPYEQYF. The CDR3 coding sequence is TGTGCCAGCAGCCAAGACGGCGGGGGGCTACGACCCTACGAGCAGTACTTC.

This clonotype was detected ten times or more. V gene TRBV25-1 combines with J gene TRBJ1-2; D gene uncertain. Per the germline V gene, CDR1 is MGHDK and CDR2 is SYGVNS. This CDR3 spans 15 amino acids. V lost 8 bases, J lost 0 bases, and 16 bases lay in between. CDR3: CASPPGRVANYGYTF. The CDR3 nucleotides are TGTGCCAGCCCTCCTGGAAGGGTGGCTAACTATGGCTACACCTTC.

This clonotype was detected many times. The CDR3 region has the DNA TGTGCCAGCAGTGACCGGGCACAAGGCTACGAGCAGTACTTC. The encoded protein is CASSDRAQGYEQYF. The chain has TRBV25-1 and TRBJ2-7; D gene uncertain. The germline V gene has CDR1 MGHDK and CDR2 SYGVNS. With 3 bases removed from V and 3 bases from J, the gap between germline ends came to 12 bases. CDR3 length: 14 amino acids.

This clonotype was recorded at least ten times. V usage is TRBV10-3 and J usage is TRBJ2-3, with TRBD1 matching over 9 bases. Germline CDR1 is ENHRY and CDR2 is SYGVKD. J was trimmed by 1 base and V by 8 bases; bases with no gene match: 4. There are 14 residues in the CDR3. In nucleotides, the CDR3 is TGTGCCATCTGGACAGGGGTTCGCACAGATACGCAGTATTTT. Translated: CAIWTGVRTDTQYF.

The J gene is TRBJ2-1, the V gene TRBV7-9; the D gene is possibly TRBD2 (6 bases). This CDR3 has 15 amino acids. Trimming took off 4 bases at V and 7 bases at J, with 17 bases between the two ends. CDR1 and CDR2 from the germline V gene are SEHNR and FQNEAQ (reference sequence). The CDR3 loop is CASSSRGISGNEQFF. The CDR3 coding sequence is TGTGCCAGCAGCTCCCGGGGGATCTCGGGGAATGAGCAGTTCTTC.

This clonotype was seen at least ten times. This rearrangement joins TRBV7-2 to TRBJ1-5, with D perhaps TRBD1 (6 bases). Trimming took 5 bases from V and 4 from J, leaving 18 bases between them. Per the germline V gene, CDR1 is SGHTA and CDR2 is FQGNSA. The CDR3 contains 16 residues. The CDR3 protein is CASSQQGAVGNQPQHF. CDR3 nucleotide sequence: TGTGCCAGCAGCCAACAGGGAGCGGTAGGAAATCAGCCCCAGCATTTT.

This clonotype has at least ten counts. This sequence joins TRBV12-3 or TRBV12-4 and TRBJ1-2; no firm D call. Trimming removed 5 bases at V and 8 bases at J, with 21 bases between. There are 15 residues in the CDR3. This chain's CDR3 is CASSDSRAAGGGYTF. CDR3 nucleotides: TGTGCCAGCAGTGACTCCCGGGCCGCCGGCGGGGGCTACACCTTC.

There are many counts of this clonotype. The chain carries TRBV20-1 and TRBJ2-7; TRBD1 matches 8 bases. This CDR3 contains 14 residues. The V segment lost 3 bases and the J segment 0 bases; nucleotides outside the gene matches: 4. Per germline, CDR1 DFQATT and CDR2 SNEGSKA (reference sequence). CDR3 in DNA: TGCAGTGCTAGTGACAGGGGAAGCTCCTACGAGCAGTACTTC. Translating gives CSASDRGSSYEQYF.

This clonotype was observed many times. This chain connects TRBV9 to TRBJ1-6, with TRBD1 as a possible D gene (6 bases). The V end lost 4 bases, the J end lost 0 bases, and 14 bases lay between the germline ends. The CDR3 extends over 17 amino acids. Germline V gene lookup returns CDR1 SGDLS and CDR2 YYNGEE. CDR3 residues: CASSPTGTNSYNSPLHF. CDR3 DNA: TGTGCCAGCAGCCCAACAGGGACAAACTCCTATAATTCACCCCTCCACTTT. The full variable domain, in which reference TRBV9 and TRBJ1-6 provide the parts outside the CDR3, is DSGVTQTPKHLITATGQRVTLRCSPRSGDLSVYWYQQSLDQGLQFLIQYYNGEERAKGNILERFSAQQFPDLHSELNLSSLELGDSALYFCASSPTGTNSYNSPLHFGNGTRLTVT.

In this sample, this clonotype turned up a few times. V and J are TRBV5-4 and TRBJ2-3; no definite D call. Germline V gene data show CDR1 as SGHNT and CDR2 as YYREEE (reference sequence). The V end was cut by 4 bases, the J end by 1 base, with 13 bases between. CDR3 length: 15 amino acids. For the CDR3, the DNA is TGTGCCAGCAGCACGGCCCTATCCGGCACAGATACGCAGTATTTT. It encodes CASSTALSGTDTQYF.

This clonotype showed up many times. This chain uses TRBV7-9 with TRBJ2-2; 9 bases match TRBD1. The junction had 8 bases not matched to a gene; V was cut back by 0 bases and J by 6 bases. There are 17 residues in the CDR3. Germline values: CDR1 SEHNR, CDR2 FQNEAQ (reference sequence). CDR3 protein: CASSLARTGVWAGELFF. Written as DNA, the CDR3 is TGTGCCAGCAGCTTAGCGCGGACAGGGGTATGGGCCGGGGAGCTGTTTTTT.

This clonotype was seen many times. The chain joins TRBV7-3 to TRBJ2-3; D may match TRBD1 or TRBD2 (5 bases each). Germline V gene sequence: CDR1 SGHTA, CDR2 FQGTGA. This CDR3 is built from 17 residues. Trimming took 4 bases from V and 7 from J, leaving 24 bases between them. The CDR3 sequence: CASSSSAGADTSNTQYF. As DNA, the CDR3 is TGTGCCAGCAGCTCCTCGGCCGGGGCCGATACGTCCAATACGCAGTATTTT.

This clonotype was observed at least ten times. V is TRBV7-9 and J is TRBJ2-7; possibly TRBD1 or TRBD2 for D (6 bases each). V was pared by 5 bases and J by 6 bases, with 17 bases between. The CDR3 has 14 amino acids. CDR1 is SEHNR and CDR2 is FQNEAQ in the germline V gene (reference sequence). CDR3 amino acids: CASSAWGAGREQYV. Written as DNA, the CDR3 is TGTGCCAGCAGCGCCTGGGGGGCTGGTCGCGAGCAGTACGTC.

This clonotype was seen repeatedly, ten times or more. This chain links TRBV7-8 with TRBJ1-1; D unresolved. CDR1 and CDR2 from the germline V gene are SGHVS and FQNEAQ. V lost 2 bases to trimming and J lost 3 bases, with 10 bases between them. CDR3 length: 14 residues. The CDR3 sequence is CASSLYSGYTEAFF. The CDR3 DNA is TGTGCCAGCAGCTTATATAGCGGGTACACTGAAGCTTTCTTT.

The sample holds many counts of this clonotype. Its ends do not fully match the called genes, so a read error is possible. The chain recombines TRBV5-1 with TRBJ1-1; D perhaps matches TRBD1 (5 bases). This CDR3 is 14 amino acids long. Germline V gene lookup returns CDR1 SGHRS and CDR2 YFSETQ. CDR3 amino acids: CASSLGTVNTEAFF. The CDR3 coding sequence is TGTGCCAGCAGCTTGGGGACGGTGAACACTGAAGCTTTCTTT.

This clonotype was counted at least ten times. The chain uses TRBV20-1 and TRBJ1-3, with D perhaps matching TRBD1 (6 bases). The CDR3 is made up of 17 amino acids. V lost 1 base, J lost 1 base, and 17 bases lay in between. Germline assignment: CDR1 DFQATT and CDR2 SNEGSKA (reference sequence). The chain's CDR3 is CSARVGSSGASGNTIYF. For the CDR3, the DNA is TGCAGTGCTAGAGTAGGAAGTTCAGGGGCTTCTGGAAACACCATATATTTT.

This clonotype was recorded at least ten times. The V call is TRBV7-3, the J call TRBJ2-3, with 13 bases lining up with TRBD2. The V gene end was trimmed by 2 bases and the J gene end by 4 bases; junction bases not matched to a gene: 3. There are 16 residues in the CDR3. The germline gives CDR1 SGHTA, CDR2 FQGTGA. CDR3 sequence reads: CASSLGLAGVSDTQYF. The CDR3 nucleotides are TGTGCCAGCAGCTTAGGACTAGCGGGGGTTTCAGATACGCAGTATTTT.

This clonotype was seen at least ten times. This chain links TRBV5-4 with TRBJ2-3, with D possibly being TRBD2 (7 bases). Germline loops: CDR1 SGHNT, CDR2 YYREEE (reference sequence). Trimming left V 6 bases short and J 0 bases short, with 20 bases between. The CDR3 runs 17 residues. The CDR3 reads CASTGGPILSSTDTQYF. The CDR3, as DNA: TGTGCCAGCACCGGGGGGCCCATCCTCTCTAGCACAGATACGCAGTATTTT. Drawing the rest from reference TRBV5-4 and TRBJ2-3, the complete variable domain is ETGVTQSPTHLIKTRGQQVTLRCSSQSGHNTVSWYQQALGQGPQFIFQYYREEENGRGNFPPRFSGLQFPNYSSELNVNALELDDSALYLCASTGGPILSSTDTQYFGPGTRLTVL.

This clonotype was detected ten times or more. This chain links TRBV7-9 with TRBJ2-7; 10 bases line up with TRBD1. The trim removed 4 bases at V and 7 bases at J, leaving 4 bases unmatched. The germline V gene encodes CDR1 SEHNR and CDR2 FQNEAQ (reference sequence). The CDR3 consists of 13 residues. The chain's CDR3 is CASSWGQGLEQYV. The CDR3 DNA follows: TGTGCCAGCAGCTGGGGACAGGGGTTGGAGCAGTACGTC.

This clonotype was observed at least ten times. CDR3 in amino acids: CASGSSGGWRGYTF. The CDR3 DNA sequence: TGTGCCAGCGGCTCCTCTGGGGGCTGGAGGGGCTACACCTTC. The chain couples TRBV13 to TRBJ1-2; D possibly corresponds to TRBD1 (6 bases). The V and J ends lost 8 bases and 8 bases respectively, with 21 bases between them. Germline V CDR1 and CDR2: PRHDT, FYEKMQ (reference sequence). The CDR3 consists of 14 residues.

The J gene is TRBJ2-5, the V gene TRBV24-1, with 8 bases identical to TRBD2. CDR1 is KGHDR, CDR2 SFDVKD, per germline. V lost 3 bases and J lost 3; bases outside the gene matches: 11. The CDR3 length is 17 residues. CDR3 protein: CATSDGLRGGAKETQYF. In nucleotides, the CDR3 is TGTGCCACCAGTGATGGCCTCCGGGGGGGGGCAAAAGAGACCCAGTACTTC.

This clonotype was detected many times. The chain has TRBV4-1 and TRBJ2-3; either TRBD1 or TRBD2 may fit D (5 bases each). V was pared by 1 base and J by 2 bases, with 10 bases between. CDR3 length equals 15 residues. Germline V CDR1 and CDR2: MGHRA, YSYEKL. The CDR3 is CASSQGDLLTDTQYF. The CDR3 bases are TGCGCCAGCAGCCAAGGGGACCTTCTCACAGATACGCAGTATTTT.